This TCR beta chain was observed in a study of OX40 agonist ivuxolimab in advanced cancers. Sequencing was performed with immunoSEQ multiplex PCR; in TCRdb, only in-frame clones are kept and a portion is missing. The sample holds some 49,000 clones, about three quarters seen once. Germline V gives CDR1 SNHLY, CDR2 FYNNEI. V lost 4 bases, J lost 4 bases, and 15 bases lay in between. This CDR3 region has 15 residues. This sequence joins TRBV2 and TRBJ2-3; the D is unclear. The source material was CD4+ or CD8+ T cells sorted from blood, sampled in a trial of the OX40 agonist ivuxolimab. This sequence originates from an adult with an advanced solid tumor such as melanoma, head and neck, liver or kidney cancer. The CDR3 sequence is CASSGQALFSDTQYF. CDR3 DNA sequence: TGTGCCAGCAGTGGCCAGGCGCTTTTTTCAGATACGCAGTATTTT.